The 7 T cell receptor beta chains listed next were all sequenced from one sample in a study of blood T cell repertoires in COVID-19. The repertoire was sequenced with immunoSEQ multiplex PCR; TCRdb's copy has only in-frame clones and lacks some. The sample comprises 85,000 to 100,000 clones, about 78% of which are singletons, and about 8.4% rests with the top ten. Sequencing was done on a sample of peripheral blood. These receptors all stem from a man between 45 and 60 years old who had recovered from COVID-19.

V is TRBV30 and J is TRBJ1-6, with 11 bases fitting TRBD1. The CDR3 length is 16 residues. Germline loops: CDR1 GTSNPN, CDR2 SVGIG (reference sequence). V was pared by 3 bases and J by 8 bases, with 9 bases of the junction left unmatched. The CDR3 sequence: CAWRRGQGVRDSPLHF. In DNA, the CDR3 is TGTGCCTGGAGAAGGGGACAGGGGGTAAGGGATTCACCCCTCCACTTT.

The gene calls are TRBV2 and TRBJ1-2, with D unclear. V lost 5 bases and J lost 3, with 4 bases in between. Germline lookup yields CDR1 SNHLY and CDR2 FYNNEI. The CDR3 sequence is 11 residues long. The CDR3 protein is CASSTDYGYTF. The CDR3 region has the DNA TGTGCCAGCAGTACGGACTATGGCTACACCTTC.

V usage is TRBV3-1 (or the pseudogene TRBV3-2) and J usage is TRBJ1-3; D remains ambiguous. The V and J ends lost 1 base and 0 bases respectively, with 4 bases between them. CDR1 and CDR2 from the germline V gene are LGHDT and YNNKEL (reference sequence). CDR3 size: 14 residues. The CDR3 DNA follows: TGTGCCAGCAGCCAAGGGAGCTCTGGAAACACCATATATTTT. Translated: CASSQGSSGNTIYF.

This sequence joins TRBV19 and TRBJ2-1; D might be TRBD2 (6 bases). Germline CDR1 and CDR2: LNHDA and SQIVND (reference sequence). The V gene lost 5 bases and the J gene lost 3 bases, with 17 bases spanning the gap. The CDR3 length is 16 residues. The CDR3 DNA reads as TGTGCCAGTAGTTCGCTAGCGCAGGCTATCTACAATGAGCAGTTCTTC. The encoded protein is CASSSLAQAIYNEQFF.

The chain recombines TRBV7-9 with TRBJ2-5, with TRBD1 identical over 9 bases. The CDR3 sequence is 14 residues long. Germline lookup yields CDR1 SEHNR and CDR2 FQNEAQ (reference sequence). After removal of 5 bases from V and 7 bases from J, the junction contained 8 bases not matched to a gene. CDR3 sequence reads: CASSPRTGVGTQYF. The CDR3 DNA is TGTGCCAGCAGCCCACGGACAGGGGTGGGGACCCAGTACTTC.

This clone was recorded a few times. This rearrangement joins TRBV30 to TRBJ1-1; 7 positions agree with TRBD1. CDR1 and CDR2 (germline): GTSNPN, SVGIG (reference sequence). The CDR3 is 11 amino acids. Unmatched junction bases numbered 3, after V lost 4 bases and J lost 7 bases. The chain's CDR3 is CAWKTGLEAFF. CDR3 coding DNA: TGTGCCTGGAAGACAGGGCTTGAAGCTTTCTTT.

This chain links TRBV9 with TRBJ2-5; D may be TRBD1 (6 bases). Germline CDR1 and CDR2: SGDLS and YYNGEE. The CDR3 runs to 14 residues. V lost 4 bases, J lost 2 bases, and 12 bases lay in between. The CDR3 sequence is CASSPRQEQETQYF. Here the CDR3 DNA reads TGTGCCAGCAGCCCACGACAGGAACAAGAGACCCAGTACTTC.